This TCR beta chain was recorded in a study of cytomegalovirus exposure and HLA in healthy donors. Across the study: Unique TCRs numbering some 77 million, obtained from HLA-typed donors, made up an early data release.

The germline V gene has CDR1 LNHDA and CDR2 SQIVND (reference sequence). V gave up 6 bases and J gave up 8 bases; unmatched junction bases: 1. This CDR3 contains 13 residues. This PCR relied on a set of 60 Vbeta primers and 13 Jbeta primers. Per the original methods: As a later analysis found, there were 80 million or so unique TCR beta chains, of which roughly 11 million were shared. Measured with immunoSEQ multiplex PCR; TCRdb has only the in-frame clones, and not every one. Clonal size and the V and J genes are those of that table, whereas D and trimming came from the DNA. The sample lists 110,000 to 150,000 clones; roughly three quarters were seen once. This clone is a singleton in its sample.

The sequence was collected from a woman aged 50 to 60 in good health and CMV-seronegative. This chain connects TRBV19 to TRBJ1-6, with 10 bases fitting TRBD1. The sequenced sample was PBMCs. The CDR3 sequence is CASSGTGDSPLHF. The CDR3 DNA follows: TGTGCCAGTAGCGGGACAGGGGATTCACCCCTCCACTTT.